Listed below are T cell receptor beta chains from one sample, sequenced in a study of OX40 agonist ivuxolimab in advanced cancers. Clones were sequenced by immunoSEQ multiplex PCR, and TCRdb holds only the in-frame ones, with some missing. Counted here are about 81,000 clones, about 88% occurring once; the ten biggest clones make up around 6.6%. This specimen was CD4+ or CD8+ T cells sorted from blood, taken in a trial of the OX40 agonist ivuxolimab. The receptors originated from an adult with an advanced solid tumor such as melanoma, head and neck, liver or kidney cancer. Both conserved end residues are part of each CDR3. Each record gives: V gene, clone size, J gene, D gene, CDR3 protein, CDR3 DNA. A D gene is named only where the DNA matches it firmly. Part of the rows lack a size; the others show once, few, many or a class for expanded clones.

>TRBV7-9|.|TRBJ2-3|.
CASSLALANTDTQYF
TGTGCCAGCAGCTTAGCGCTAGCGAACACAGATACGCAGTATTTT
>TRBV6-5|.|TRBJ2-1|.
CASSLGNNEQFF
TGTGCCAGCAGTTTGGGCAACAATGAGCAGTTCTTC
>TRBV15|.|TRBJ2-2|.
CATSPRAQASNTGELFF
TGTGCCACCAGCCCCCGGGCCCAAGCGTCGAACACCGGGGAGCTGTTTTTT
>TRBV5-4|once|TRBJ1-6|TRBD1
CASSLGDSRSSYNSPLHF
TGTGCCAGCAGCTTGGGGGACAGCCGCTCCTCCTATAATTCACCCCTCCACTTT
>TRBV19|.|TRBJ2-1|.
CASSISDDEQFF
TGTGCCAGTAGTATTAGTGACGATGAGCAGTTCTTC
>TRBV7-9|once|TRBJ2-2|TRBD2
CASSRGIAGVGGELFF
TGTGCCAGCAGCAGGGGGATAGCGGGAGTAGGCGGGGAGCTGTTTTTT
>TRBV14|.|TRBJ2-7|.
CASSQAWGMEQYF
TGTGCCAGCAGCCAAGCGTGGGGGATGGAGCAGTACTTC
>TRBV18|once|TRBJ1-4|.
CASSPRGESEKLFF
TGTGCCAGCTCACCACGGGGAGAGAGTGAAAAACTGTTTTTT
>TRBV5-1|.|TRBJ1-1|TRBD1
CASNPSGQGNTEAFF
TGCGCCAGCAACCCTTCGGGACAGGGCAACACTGAAGCTTTCTTT
>TRBV28|.|TRBJ1-2|.
CAISPSNYGYTF
TGTGCTATTTCTCCGTCTAACTATGGCTACACCTTC
>TRBV28|.|TRBJ2-7|.
CASIRAGGSYEQYF
TGTGCCAGCATCCGAGCCGGAGGGTCCTACGAGCAGTACTTC
>TRBV4-3|.|TRBJ2-1|TRBD2
CASSQNQAGEQFF
TGCGCCAGCAGCCAAAACCAAGCGGGAGAGCAGTTCTTC
>TRBV19|.|TRBJ2-3|TRBD1
CASSPIRGPDTQYF
TGTGCCAGTAGTCCGATCAGGGGGCCCGATACGCAGTATTTT
>TRBV7-3|.|TRBJ2-2|TRBD1
CASSFTGGATGELFF
TGTGCCAGCAGCTTTACAGGGGGCGCGACCGGGGAGCTGTTTTTT
>TRBV10-1|.|TRBJ1-5|TRBD1
CASSGKTGGNQPQHF
TGCGCCAGCAGTGGAAAAACAGGGGGCAATCAGCCCCAGCATTTT
>TRBV28|.|TRBJ1-3|.
CASSFTRGSTLSSGNTIYF
TGTGCCAGCAGCTTCACGAGGGGTTCTACCCTCAGCTCTGGAAACACCATATATTTT
>TRBV9|.|TRBJ1-2|.
CASSPHTGYLYGYTF
TGTGCCAGCAGCCCACACACAGGGTATCTCTATGGCTACACCTTC
>TRBV5-6|.|TRBJ2-7|.
CASSFLTGREQYF
TGTGCCAGCAGCTTCCTGACAGGTCGGGAGCAGTACTTC
>TRBV18|.|TRBJ2-5|TRBD2
CASSPKTSGSRVETQYF
TGTGCCAGCTCACCCAAGACTAGCGGGAGTAGGGTGGAGACCCAGTACTTC
>TRBV28|.|TRBJ2-7|.
CASSLMRGIAYEQYF
TGTGCCAGCAGTTTAATGAGGGGCATCGCCTACGAGCAGTACTTC
>TRBV5-8|once|TRBJ1-4|TRBD1
CASSAWDRGHSNEKLFF
TGTGCCAGCAGCGCTTGGGACAGGGGGCATAGTAATGAAAAACTGTTTTTT
>TRBV6-6|.|TRBJ1-5|.
CASRKNQGAQPQHF
TGTGCCAGCAGGAAGAACCAGGGAGCTCAGCCCCAGCATTTT
>TRBV7-3|.|TRBJ2-7|.
CASSLAHSTYEQYF
TGTGCCAGCAGCTTAGCTCACAGCACCTACGAGCAGTACTTC
>TRBV20-1|.|TRBJ2-3|.
CSVMGQEEYF
TGCAGTGTCATGGGGCAAGAGGAGTATTTT
>TRBV28|.|TRBJ1-5|.
CASSPGDVGPQHF
TGTGCCAGCAGTCCAGGGGACGTAGGGCCCCAGCATTTT